The present T cell receptor beta chain was sequenced within a study of blood T cell repertoires in COVID-19. Study summary: T cells, B-cell-depleted T cells, or PBMCs supplied cDNA or gDNA.

Trimming took 3 bases from V and 7 from J; bases not matched to a gene: 5. The CDR3 length is 14 residues. CDR1 and CDR2 from the germline V gene are KGHDR and SFDVKD. Data came from immunoSEQ multiplex PCR; TCRdb stores just in-frame clones and leaves some out. The sample contains about half a million clones, roughly 85% of which appear only once. This TCR was sampled from a human donor in a cohort sampled during active COVID-19. Sequencing was performed on peripheral blood. V gene TRBV24-1 combines with J gene TRBJ1-2; TRBD1 agrees at 9 bases. The CDR3: CATSDPDRGGGYTF. The CDR3 DNA follows: TGTGCCACCAGTGATCCGGACAGGGGCGGTGGCTACACCTTC.